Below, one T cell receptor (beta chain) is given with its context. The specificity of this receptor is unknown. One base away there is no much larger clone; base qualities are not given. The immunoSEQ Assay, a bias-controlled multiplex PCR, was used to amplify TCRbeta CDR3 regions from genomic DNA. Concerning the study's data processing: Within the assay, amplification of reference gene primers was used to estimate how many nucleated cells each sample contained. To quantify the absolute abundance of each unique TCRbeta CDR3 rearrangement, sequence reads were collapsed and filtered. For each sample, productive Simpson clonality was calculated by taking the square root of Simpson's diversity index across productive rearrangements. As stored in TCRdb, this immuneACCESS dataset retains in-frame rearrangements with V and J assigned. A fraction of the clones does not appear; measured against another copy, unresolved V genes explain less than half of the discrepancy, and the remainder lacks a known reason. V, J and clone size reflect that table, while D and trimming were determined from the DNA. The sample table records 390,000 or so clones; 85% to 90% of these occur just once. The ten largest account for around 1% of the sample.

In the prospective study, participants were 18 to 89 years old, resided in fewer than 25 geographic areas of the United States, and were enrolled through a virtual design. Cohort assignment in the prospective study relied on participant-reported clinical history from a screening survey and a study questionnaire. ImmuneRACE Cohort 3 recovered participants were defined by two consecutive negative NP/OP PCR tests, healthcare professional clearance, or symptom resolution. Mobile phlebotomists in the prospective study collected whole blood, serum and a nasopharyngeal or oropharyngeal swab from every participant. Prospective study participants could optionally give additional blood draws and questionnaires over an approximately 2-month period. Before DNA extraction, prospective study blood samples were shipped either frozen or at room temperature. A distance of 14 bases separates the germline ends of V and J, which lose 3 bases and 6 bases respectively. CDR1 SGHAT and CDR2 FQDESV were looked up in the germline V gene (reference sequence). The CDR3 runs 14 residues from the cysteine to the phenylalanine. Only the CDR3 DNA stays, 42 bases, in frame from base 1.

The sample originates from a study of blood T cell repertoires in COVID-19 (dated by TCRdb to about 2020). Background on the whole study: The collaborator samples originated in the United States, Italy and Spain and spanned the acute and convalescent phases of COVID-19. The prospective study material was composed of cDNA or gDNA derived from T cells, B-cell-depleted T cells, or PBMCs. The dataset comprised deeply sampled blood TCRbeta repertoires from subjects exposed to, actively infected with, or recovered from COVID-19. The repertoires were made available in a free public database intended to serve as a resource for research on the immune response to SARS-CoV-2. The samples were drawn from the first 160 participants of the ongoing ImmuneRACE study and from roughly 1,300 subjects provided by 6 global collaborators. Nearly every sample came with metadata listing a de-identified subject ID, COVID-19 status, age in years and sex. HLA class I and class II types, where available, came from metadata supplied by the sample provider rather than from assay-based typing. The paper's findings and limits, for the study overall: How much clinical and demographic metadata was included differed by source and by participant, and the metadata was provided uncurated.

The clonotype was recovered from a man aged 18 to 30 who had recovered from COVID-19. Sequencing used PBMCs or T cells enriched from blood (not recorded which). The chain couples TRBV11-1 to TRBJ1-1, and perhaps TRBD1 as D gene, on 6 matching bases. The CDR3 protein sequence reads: CASSFATGFAEAFF. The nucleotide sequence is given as TGTGCCAGCAGCTTTGCCACAGGGTTTGCTGAAGCTTTCTTT.